This T cell receptor (beta chain) was obtained from a study of blood T cells in healthy people across ages. General study findings and limits: Per million T cells, TCR beta diversity dropped roughly linearly as age increased.

This clonotype was observed a handful of times. Its antigen remains unidentified. Each donor supplied ten milliliters of peripheral blood. Sample-barcoded 5' priming and a J-beta primer mix drove a second PCR of about 6 to 12 cycles. Each CDR3 protein gets one entry after TCRdb re-called the 5' RACE reads with MiXCR. The data hold approximately 960,000 distinct CDR3 sequences, with about 27% observed a single time. The V gene lost 6 bases and the J gene lost 0 bases, with 12 bases spanning the gap. Germline values: CDR1 SGHTA, CDR2 FQGNSA. The length of the CDR3 is 15 residues. These records were also assigned to another study, of T cells of mothers and their children. Per that study: Similar effects of thymic selection on TCR recombination output were recorded in related and unrelated pairs.

The receptor was isolated from a woman aged 40 to 50 in good health. Material for sequencing was blood. The chain is built from TRBV7-2 and TRBJ2-4; D is perhaps TRBD2 (6 bases). The CDR3 DNA sequence: TGTGCCAGCAGGCTCACGGGACTAGCCAAAAACATTCAGTACTTC. The encoded protein is CASRLTGLAKNIQYF.